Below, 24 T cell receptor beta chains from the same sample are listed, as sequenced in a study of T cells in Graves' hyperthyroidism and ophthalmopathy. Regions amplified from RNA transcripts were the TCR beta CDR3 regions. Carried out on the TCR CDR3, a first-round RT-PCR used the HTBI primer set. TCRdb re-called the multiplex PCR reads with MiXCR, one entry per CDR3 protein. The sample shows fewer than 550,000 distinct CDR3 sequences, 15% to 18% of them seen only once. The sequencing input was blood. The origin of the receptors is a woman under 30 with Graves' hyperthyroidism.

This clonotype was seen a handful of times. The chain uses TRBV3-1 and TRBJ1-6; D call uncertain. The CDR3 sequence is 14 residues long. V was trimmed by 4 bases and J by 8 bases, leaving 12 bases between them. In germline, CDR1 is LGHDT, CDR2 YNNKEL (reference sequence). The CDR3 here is CASSLILGDSPLHF. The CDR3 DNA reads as TGTGCCAGCAGCCTTATACTTGGAGATTCACCCCTCCACTTT.

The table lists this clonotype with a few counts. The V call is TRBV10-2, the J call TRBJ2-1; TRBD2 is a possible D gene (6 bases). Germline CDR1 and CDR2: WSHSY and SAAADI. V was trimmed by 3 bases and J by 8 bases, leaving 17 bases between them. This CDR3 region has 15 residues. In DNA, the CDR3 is TGCGCCAGCAGTGAAGGGACTTCTATTATACATGAGCAGTTCTTC. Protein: CASSEGTSIIHEQFF.

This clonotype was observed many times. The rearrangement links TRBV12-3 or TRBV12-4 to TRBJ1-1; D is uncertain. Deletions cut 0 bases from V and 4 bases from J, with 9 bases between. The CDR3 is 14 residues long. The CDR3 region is CASSLAGRGTEAFF. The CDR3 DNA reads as TGTGCCAGCAGTTTAGCAGGTCGGGGCACTGAAGCTTTCTTT.

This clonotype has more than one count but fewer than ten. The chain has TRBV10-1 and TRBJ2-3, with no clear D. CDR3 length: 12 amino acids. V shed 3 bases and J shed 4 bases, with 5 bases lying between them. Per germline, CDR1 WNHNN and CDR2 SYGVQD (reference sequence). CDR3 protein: CASSDGADTQYF. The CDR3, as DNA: TGCGCCAGCAGTGACGGTGCAGATACGCAGTATTTT.

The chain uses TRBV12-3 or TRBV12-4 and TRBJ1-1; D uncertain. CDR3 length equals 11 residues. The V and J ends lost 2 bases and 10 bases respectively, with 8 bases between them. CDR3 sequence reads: CASSLPGVAFF. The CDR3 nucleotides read TGTGCCAGCAGTTTACCTGGCGTAGCTTTCTTT.

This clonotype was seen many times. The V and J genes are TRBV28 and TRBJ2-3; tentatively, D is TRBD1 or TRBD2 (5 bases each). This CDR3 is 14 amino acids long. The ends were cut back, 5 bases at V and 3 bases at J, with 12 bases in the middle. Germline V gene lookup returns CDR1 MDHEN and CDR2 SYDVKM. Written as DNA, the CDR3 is TGTGCCAGCAGTCCGGGGCCCAATACAGATACGCAGTATTTT. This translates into CASSPGPNTDTQYF.

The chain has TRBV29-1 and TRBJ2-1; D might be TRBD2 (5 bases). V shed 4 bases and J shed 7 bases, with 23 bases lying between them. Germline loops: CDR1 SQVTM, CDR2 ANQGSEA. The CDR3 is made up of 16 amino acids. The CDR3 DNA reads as TGCAGCGTTGGTTTTACGGGGTCTCTTCTCTTGAATGAGCAGTTCTTC. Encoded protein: CSVGFTGSLLLNEQFF.

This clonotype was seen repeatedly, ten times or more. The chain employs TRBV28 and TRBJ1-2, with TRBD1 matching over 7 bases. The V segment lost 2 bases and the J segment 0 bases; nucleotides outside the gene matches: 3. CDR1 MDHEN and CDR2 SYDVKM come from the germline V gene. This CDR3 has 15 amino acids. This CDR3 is CASSLPGTANYGYTF. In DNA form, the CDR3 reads TGTGCCAGCAGTTTACCCGGGACAGCTAACTATGGCTACACCTTC.

This CDR3 is CASSQDLQGHYGYTF. The CDR3, as DNA: TGTGCCAGCAGCCAAGATTTGCAGGGGCACTATGGCTACACCTTC. The V gene is TRBV14, the J gene TRBJ1-2; perhaps TRBD1 as D (6 bases). CDR3 length: 15 residues. Germline CDR1 is SGHDN and CDR2 is FVKESK. V shed 0 bases and J shed 3 bases, with 11 bases lying between them.

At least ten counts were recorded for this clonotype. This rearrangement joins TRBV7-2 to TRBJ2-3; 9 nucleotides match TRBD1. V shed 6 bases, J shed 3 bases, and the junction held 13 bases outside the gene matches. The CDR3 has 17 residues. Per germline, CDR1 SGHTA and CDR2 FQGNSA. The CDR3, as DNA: TGTGCCAGCAGACCAACGAGAGGGACAGGGTGGACAGATACGCAGTATTTT. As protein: CASRPTRGTGWTDTQYF.

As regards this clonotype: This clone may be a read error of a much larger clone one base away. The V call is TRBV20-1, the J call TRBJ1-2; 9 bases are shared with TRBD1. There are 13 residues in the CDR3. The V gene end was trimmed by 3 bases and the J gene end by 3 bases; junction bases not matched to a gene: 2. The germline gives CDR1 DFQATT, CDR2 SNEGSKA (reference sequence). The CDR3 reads CSASRTGDYGYTF. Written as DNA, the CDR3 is TGCAGTGCTAGCCGGACAGGGGACTATGGCTACACCTTC.

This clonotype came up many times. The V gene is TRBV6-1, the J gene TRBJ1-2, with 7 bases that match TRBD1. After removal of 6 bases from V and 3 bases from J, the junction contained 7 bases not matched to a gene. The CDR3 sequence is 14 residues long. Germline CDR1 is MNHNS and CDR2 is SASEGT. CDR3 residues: CASRGTGQDYGYTF. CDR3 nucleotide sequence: TGTGCCAGCAGGGGGACCGGACAGGACTATGGCTACACCTTC.

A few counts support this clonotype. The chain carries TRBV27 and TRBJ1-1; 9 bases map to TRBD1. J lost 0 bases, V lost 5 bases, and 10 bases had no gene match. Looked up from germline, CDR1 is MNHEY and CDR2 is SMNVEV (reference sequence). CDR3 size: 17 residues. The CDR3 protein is CASSGGQGSVVNTEAFF. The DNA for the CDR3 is TGTGCCAGCAGTGGGGGACAGGGATCAGTCGTGAACACTGAAGCTTTCTTT.

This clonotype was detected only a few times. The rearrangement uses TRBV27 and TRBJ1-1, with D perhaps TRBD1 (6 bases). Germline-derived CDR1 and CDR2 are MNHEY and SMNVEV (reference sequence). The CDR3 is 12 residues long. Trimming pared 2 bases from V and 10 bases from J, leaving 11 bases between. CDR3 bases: TGTGCCAGCAGTTTACACAGGGACGGAGCTTTCTTT. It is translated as CASSLHRDGAFF.

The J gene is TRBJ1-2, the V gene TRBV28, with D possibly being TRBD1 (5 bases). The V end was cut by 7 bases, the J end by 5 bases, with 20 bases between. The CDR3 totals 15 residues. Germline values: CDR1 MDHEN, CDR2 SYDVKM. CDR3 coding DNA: TGTGCCAGCAATCCCCCCGTTGGGGGGTCGTATGGCTACACCTTC. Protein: CASNPPVGGSYGYTF.

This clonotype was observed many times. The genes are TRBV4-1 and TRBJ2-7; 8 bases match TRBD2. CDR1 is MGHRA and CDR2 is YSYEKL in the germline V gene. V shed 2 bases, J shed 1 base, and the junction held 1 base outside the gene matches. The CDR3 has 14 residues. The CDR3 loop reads CASSQREGSYEQYF. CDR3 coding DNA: TGCGCCAGCAGCCAACGGGAGGGATCCTACGAGCAGTACTTC.

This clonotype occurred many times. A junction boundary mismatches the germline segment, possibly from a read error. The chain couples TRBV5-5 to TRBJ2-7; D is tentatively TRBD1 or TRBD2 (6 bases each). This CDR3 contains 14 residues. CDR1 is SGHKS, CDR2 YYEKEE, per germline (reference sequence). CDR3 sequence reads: CASSLTGASYEQYF. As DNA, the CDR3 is TGCGCCAGCAGCTTGACGGGGGCCAGCTACGAGCAGTACTTC.

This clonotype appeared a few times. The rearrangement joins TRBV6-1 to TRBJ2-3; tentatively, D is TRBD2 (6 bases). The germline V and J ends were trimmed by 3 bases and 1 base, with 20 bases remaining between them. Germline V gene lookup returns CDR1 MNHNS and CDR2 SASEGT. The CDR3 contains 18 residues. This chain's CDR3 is CASSEFVSEGGGTDTQYF. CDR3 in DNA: TGTGCCAGCAGTGAGTTTGTTTCAGAAGGCGGGGGCACAGATACGCAGTATTTT.

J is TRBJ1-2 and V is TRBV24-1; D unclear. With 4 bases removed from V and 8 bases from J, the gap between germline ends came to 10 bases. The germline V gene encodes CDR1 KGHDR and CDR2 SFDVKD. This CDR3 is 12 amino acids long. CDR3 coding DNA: TGTGCCACCAGTGACCCGCCGAGGGGCTACACCTTC. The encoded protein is CATSDPPRGYTF.

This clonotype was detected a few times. The CDR3 DNA is TGTGCCAGCAATAAGGAGCAGGTTAGTAGCTCCTACAATGAGCAGTTCTTC. Translated, it gives CASNKEQVSSSYNEQFF. V gene TRBV2 combines with J gene TRBJ2-1; no firm D call. This CDR3 spans 17 amino acids. The germline V gene encodes CDR1 SNHLY and CDR2 FYNNEI. V lost 7 bases to trimming and J lost 0 bases, with 19 bases between them. Supplemented by reference TRBV2 and TRBJ2-1, the full variable domain reads EPEVTQTPSHQVTQMGQEVILRCVPISNHLYFYWYRQILGQKVEFLVSFYNNEISEKSEIFDDQFSVERPDGSNFTLKIRSTKLEDSAMYFCASNKEQVSSSYNEQFFGPGTRLTVL.

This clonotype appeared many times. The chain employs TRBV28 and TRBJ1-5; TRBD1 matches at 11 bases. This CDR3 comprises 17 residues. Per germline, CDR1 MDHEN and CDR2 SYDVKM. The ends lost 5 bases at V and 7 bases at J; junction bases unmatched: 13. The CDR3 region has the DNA TGTGCCAGCAGTCCTTATTCCGGGACAGGGGGACGCCAGCCCCAGCATTTT. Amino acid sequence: CASSPYSGTGGRQPQHF.

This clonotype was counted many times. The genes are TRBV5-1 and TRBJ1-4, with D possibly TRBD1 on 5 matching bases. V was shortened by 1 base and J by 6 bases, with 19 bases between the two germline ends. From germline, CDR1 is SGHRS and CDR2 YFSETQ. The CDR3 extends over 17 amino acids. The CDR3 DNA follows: TGCGCCAGCAGCTTGTTCCAGGGCCCAGGCGATCATGAAAAACTGTTTTTT. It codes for CASSLFQGPGDHEKLFF.

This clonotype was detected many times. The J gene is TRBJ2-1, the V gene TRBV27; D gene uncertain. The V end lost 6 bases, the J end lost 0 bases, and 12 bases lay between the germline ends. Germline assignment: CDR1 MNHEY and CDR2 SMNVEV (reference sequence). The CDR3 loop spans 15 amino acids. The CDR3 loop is CASRLRIDSYNEQFF. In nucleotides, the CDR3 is TGTGCCAGCAGACTACGGATAGACTCCTACAATGAGCAGTTCTTC.

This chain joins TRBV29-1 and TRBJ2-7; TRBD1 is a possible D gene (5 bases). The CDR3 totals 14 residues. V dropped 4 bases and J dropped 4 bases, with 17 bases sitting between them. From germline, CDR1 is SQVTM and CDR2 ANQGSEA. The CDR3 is CSVGARGRAYEQYF. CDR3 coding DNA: TGCAGCGTTGGGGCTAGGGGAAGGGCGTACGAGCAGTACTTC.